This T cell receptor (beta chain) was observed in a study of identical twins. The sample holds a few counts of this clonotype. Its target is not known. TCRdb re-analysed the 5' RACE reads in MiXCR, keeping a single row per CDR3 protein. The data hold around 220,000 distinct CDR3 sequences, with roughly 10% observed a single time. The germline gives CDR1 DFQATT, CDR2 SNEGSKA (reference sequence). The J segment lost 6 bases and the V segment lost 6 bases, leaving 11 bases of the junction unmatched. This CDR3 region has 14 residues. Study observations and caveats: Abundant beta clonotypes from cord blood had fewer insertions, unlike memory repertoires, which showed none.

The V gene is TRBV20-1, the J gene TRBJ2-7; 10 nucleotides match TRBD1. The origin of this receptor is a man aged 45 to 65 in good health. Input material: memory T cells sorted from blood. CDR3 loop: CSAGQTGGGFEQYF. Here the CDR3 DNA reads TGCAGTGCGGGACAGACAGGGGGCGGTTTCGAGCAGTACTTC.